What follows are 30 T cell receptor beta chains derived from one specimen sequenced in a study of blood T cells in healthy people across ages. For the second PCR, which ran for roughly 6 to 12 cycles, a sample-barcoded 5' primer and a J-beta primer mix were used. Using its own MiXCR run on the 5' RACE reads, TCRdb lists one record per CDR3 protein. The sample lists approximately 1,700,000 distinct CDR3 sequences, 39% occurring once. Sequenced input: blood. The receptors originated from a human donor in good health.

This clonotype was observed a few times. J is TRBJ2-3 and V is TRBV7-2; D gene uncertain. Trimming took off 7 bases at V and 6 bases at J, with 11 bases between the two ends. CDR1 and CDR2 (germline): SGHTA, FQGNSA. CDR3 size: 12 residues. The CDR3 DNA reads TGTGCCAGCACCCCAGTGGGGGATACGCAGTATTTT. Protein product: CASTPVGDTQYF.

This clonotype was detected a few times. This chain links TRBV7-9 with TRBJ1-2; D ambiguous. From germline, CDR1 is SEHNR and CDR2 FQNEAQ (reference sequence). Trimming took 5 bases from V and 2 from J, leaving 15 bases between them. This CDR3 is 15 amino acids long. CDR3 sequence: CASSPIRFSNYGYTF. The DNA of the CDR3 is TGTGCCAGCAGCCCAATCCGGTTTTCCAACTATGGCTACACCTTC.

This clonotype was observed at least ten times. This chain links TRBV2 with TRBJ2-3; TRBD1 aligns across 7 bases. Germline V gives CDR1 SNHLY, CDR2 FYNNEI. Trimming at V came to 5 bases and at J to 2 bases, leaving 7 bases not matched to a gene. This CDR3 has 15 amino acids. CDR3 loop: CASSYSGGPTDTQYF. The DNA for the CDR3 is TGTGCCAGCAGTTACTCAGGGGGACCCACAGATACGCAGTATTTT.

This clonotype has a count of ten or more. The V call is TRBV29-1, the J call TRBJ2-1, with a weak D call TRBD2 (5 bases). The CDR3 contains 11 residues. Trimming shortened V by 6 bases and J by 9 bases, and 12 bases separated the two germline ends. CDR1 and CDR2 (germline): SQVTM, ANQGSEA. The CDR3 loop reads CSVSHRGEQFF. CDR3 nucleotides: TGCAGCGTGAGCCATCGGGGTGAGCAGTTCTTC.

The chain is built from TRBV6-5 and TRBJ2-4; D uncertain. From germline, CDR1 is MNHEY and CDR2 SVGAGI. This CDR3 comprises 13 residues. Between the trimmed V and J ends, which lost 8 bases and 10 bases, there was a span of 18 bases. This CDR3 is CASASVGGEIQYF. The DNA of the CDR3 is TGTGCCAGCGCGTCGGTAGGCGGTGAAATTCAGTACTTC.

Concerning this clonotype: A much larger clone is a single base away; this may be a read error. The chain combines TRBV4-1 with TRBJ2-1; TRBD1 agrees at 8 bases. The DNA end lines up better with TRBJ2-7; the J call may be wrong. The CDR3 is made up of 17 amino acids. Germline V gene sequence: CDR1 MGHRA, CDR2 YSYEKL. The CDR3 here is CASSQGPGTGSYNEQYF. As DNA, the CDR3 is TGCGCCAGCAGCCAAGGTCCCGGGACAGGCTCCTACAATGAGCAGTACTTC.

The chain links TRBV6-5 to TRBJ2-7; 11 bases are shared with TRBD1. There are 14 residues in the CDR3. V was pared by 0 bases and J by 6 bases, with 1 base of the junction left unmatched. Germline loops: CDR1 MNHEY, CDR2 SVGAGI. The CDR3 loop reads CASSYSGTGGEQYF. In DNA, the CDR3 is TGTGCCAGCAGTTACTCAGGGACAGGGGGCGAGCAGTACTTC.

CDR3 DNA: TGCGCCAGCAGCTTGGATGGGAAAAGGACAGATACGCAGTATTTT. It encodes CASSLDGKRTDTQYF. The J gene is TRBJ2-3, the V gene TRBV5-1; D is uncertain. V was clipped by 0 bases and J by 3 bases, with 11 bases between them. CDR3 length: 15 residues. Per the germline V gene, CDR1 is SGHRS and CDR2 is YFSETQ.

This clonotype came up a few times. The rearrangement links TRBV15 to TRBJ1-2; no reliable D call. Trimming shortened V by 0 bases and J by 6 bases, and 8 bases separated the two germline ends. Germline V gene data show CDR1 as LNHNV and CDR2 as YYDKDF (reference sequence). The CDR3 has 13 amino acids. The chain's CDR3 is CATSRDLMNGYTF. CDR3 nucleotides: TGTGCCACCAGCAGAGATCTGATGAATGGCTACACCTTC.

The sample holds many counts of this clonotype. V is TRBV12-3 or TRBV12-4 and J is TRBJ2-7; 12 nucleotides agree with TRBD1. The CDR3 consists of 14 residues. The ends lost 4 bases at V and 6 bases at J; junction bases unmatched: 4. DNA of the CDR3: TGTGCCAGCAGTTCCGGGACAGGGGGCTTCGAGCAGTACTTC. Translating gives CASSSGTGGFEQYF.

The rearrangement joins TRBV4-2 to TRBJ1-2; perhaps TRBD1 as D (5 bases). This CDR3 region has 15 residues. V was pared by 0 bases and J by 8 bases, with 16 bases between. Germline lookup yields CDR1 LGHNA and CDR2 YNFKEQ. The CDR3 DNA sequence: TGTGCCAGCAGCCAAGATTTAGGAAGGGGTGACGGCTACACCTTC. Its protein product is CASSQDLGRGDGYTF.

The chain joins TRBV7-2 to TRBJ2-1, with 9 bases lining up with TRBD2. J lost 5 bases, V lost 5 bases, and 7 bases had no gene match. The CDR3 runs 15 residues. The V gene's germline CDR1 is SGHTA and CDR2 FQGNSA. DNA of the CDR3: TGTGCCAGCAGCCCGCGACTAGCGGTACACAATGAGCAGTTCTTC. Amino acids: CASSPRLAVHNEQFF. Full variable domain (outside the CDR3, taken from reference TRBV7-2 and TRBJ2-1): GAGVSQSPSNKVTEKGKDVELRCDPISGHTALYWYRQSLGQGLEFLIYFQGNSAPDKSGLPSDRFSAERTGGSVSTLTIQRTQQEDSAVYLCASSPRLAVHNEQFFGPGTRLTVL.

This rearrangement joins TRBV5-1 to TRBJ2-3; 11 bases are shared with TRBD1. The junction had 8 bases not matched to a gene; V was cut back by 1 base and J by 7 bases. CDR3 size: 16 residues. The germline gives CDR1 SGHRS, CDR2 YFSETQ. Written as DNA, the CDR3 is TGCGCCAGCAGCTTGACAGGACAGGGGGCATTGAATACGCAGTATTTT. Protein product: CASSLTGQGALNTQYF.

The chain combines TRBV6-2 or TRBV6-3 with TRBJ2-5; D is unresolved. Germline lookup yields CDR1 MNHEY and CDR2 SVGEGT. The V end was cut by 6 bases, the J end by 3 bases, with 8 bases between. CDR3 length equals 12 residues. In nucleotides, the CDR3 is TGTGCCAGCAGCTCAAGGAAAGAGACCCAGTACTTC. It codes for CASSSRKETQYF.

The sample holds a few counts of this clonotype. The rearrangement links TRBV4-3 to TRBJ1-2; 8 nucleotides line up with TRBD1. Germline CDR1 reads LGHNA; CDR2 reads YSLEER. V dropped 0 bases and J dropped 2; count of bases not matched to a gene: 8. This CDR3 region has 17 residues. CDR3 amino acids: CASSQDRSGGPNYGYTF. The CDR3 DNA is TGCGCCAGCAGCCAAGACAGGTCAGGGGGCCCCAACTATGGCTACACCTTC.

J is TRBJ2-3 and V is TRBV20-1, with 9 nucleotides matching TRBD2. CDR1 and CDR2 from the germline V gene are DFQATT and SNEGSKA (reference sequence). With 1 base clipped from V and 6 bases from J, the junction kept 8 bases outside the gene matches. The length of the CDR3 is 15 residues. The CDR3 spells CSARGTSVGYDTQYF. In nucleotides, the CDR3 is TGCAGTGCTAGAGGGACTAGCGTTGGTTATGATACGCAGTATTTT.

This clonotype showed up just a few times. The chain joins TRBV6-5 to TRBJ1-2, with D tentatively TRBD1 (6 bases). Trimming took off 0 bases at V and 4 bases at J, with 12 bases between the two ends. The CDR3 contains 15 residues. Germline assignment: CDR1 MNHEY and CDR2 SVGAGI. CDR3 in amino acids: CASSYSGTLSYGYTF. For the CDR3, the DNA is TGTGCCAGCAGTTACTCCGGGACACTATCCTATGGCTACACCTTC.

This clonotype was seen ten or more times. This chain uses TRBV6-5 with TRBJ2-1; D remains ambiguous. V gave up 3 bases and J gave up 8 bases, with 5 bases separating them. The V gene's germline CDR1 is MNHEY and CDR2 SVGAGI. CDR3 length equals 11 residues. CDR3 sequence: CASSYLDEQFF. The CDR3 DNA follows: TGTGCCAGCAGTTATTTGGATGAGCAGTTCTTC.

The chain links TRBV6-6 to TRBJ1-5, with D possibly TRBD1 on 5 matching bases. The CDR3 loop spans 14 amino acids. Germline V gene data show CDR1 as MNHNY and CDR2 as SVGAGI (reference sequence). The V and J ends lost 8 bases and 4 bases respectively, with 15 bases between them. In nucleotides, the CDR3 is TGTGCCAGCGTCCGGGGGACGGTTAATCAGCCCCAGCATTTT. It encodes CASVRGTVNQPQHF.

The genes are TRBV12-3 or TRBV12-4 and TRBJ1-6; D is unresolved. This CDR3 comprises 15 residues. Trimming cost V 3 bases and J 6 bases, with 12 bases left between them. CDR3 bases: TGTGCCAGCAGTTTTGGCAGGTCCGGTAATTCACCCCTCCACTTT. This gives the protein CASSFGRSGNSPLHF.

This clonotype appeared a few times. V gene TRBV20-1 combines with J gene TRBJ1-2; 9 bases fit TRBD1. This CDR3 has 14 residues. The V gene end was trimmed by 2 bases and the J gene end by 4 bases; junction bases not matched to a gene: 5. CDR1 is DFQATT and CDR2 is SNEGSKA in the germline V gene (reference sequence). Written as DNA, the CDR3 is TGCAGTGCTAGATGGAGACAGGGGGTCTATGGCTACACCTTC. This codes for CSARWRQGVYGYTF.

The DNA for the CDR3 is TGTGCCAGCAGCCCCACCGGACCCGTCCAAGAGACCCAGTACTTC. Translating gives CASSPTGPVQETQYF. The chain joins TRBV7-2 to TRBJ2-5; D gene ambiguous. V shed 5 bases and J shed 1 base, with 14 bases lying between them. This CDR3 is 15 amino acids long. Germline V gene sequence: CDR1 SGHTA, CDR2 FQGNSA.

Details on this clonotype: One end of the junction fails to match germline, which may point to a read error. The chain is built from TRBV12-3 or TRBV12-4 and TRBJ2-3, with 7 positions matching TRBD1. This CDR3 contains 14 residues. Here the CDR3 DNA reads TGTGCCAGCAGACCGGGACAGTTCACAGATACGCGGTATTTT. It encodes CASRPGQFTDTRYF.

This clonotype was recorded only once. This rearrangement joins TRBV7-2 to TRBJ2-1; unclear D gene. CDR1 and CDR2 from the germline V gene are SGHTA and FQGNSA. The CDR3 totals 15 residues. V lost 4 bases and J 4 bases, leaving 14 bases between the germline ends. Written as DNA, the CDR3 is TGTGCCAGCAGCTCTTCTCCGGCGGATTACAATGAGCAGTTCTTC. Encoded protein: CASSSSPADYNEQFF.

This chain connects TRBV7-2 to TRBJ2-5; TRBD2 aligns across 7 bases. This CDR3 has 17 amino acids. From germline, CDR1 is SGHTA and CDR2 FQGNSA. Trimming took 0 bases from V and 4 from J; bases not matched to a gene: 11. The CDR3 loop reads CASSLALAGVGGETQYF. DNA of the CDR3: TGTGCCAGCAGCTTAGCGCTGGCGGGGGTAGGAGGAGAGACCCAGTACTTC. Full variable domain (rest looked up from reference TRBV7-2 and TRBJ2-5): GAGVSQSPSNKVTEKGKDVELRCDPISGHTALYWYRQSLGQGLEFLIYFQGNSAPDKSGLPSDRFSAERTGGSVSTLTIQRTQQEDSAVYLCASSLALAGVGGETQYFGPGTRLLVL.

This clonotype was seen a handful of times. The chain couples TRBV12-3 or TRBV12-4 to TRBJ2-4; D could derive from TRBD1 or TRBD2 (6 bases each). This CDR3 has 14 amino acids. V was pared by 2 bases and J by 7 bases, with 12 bases between. The DNA for the CDR3 is TGTGCCAGCAGTTTATCTCAGGGGAGGAACATTCAGTACTTC. The encoded protein is CASSLSQGRNIQYF.

The CDR3 sequence is CSGVQTSGGTDTQYF. CDR3 sequence (DNA): TGCAGCGGGGTTCAAACTAGCGGAGGCACAGATACGCAGTATTTT. This chain uses TRBV29-1 with TRBJ2-3; 8 bases agree with TRBD2. J was trimmed by 1 base and V by 7 bases; bases with no gene match: 10. Germline CDR1 SQVTM, CDR2 ANQGSEA. The CDR3 has 15 residues.

A few counts support this clonotype. The chain joins TRBV4-3 to TRBJ2-5, with 10 nucleotides matching TRBD1. With 5 bases clipped from V and 5 bases from J, the junction kept 8 bases outside the gene matches. Germline lookup yields CDR1 LGHNA and CDR2 YSLEER. The CDR3 contains 15 residues. The CDR3 protein is CASSSDRDRGETQYF. The CDR3 region has the DNA TGCGCCAGCAGCTCGGACCGGGACAGGGGCGAGACCCAGTACTTC.

The genes are TRBV12-3 or TRBV12-4 and TRBJ1-1; D is undetermined. The CDR3 length is 13 residues. The V end was cut by 5 bases, the J end by 6 bases, with 13 bases between. Written as DNA, the CDR3 is TGTGCCAGCAGTCCTTGGAACGGGGCTGAAGCTTTCTTT. Its translation: CASSPWNGAEAFF.

This chain uses TRBV7-9 with TRBJ2-4, with 7 bases aligning to TRBD1. This CDR3 region has 17 residues. Unmatched junction bases numbered 13, after V lost 5 bases and J lost 3 bases. Germline CDR1 is SEHNR and CDR2 is FQNEAQ (reference sequence). For the CDR3, the DNA is TGTGCCAGCAGCCCGAGACCTTACAGGGGTGGCAAAAACATTCAGTACTTC. Translating it yields CASSPRPYRGGKNIQYF.